Each of the 25 T cell receptor beta chains below was sequenced from the same sample in a study of OX40 agonist ivuxolimab in advanced cancers. Sequencing used immunoSEQ multiplex PCR; TCRdb keeps in-frame clones, though not all of them. The sample holds roughly 14,000 clones, about four fifths seen once. The specimen was CD4+ or CD8+ T cells sorted from blood, collected in a trial of the OX40 agonist ivuxolimab. All receptors come from an adult with an advanced solid tumor such as melanoma, head and neck, liver or kidney cancer.

This clone has a handful of counts. The chain uses TRBV6-6 and TRBJ1-5; D gene uncertain. V gave up 0 bases and J gave up 2 bases, with 8 bases separating them. CDR1 MNHNY and CDR2 SVGAGI come from the germline V gene (reference sequence). The CDR3 runs to 15 residues. This chain's CDR3 is CASSYSPPGNQPQHF. In DNA form, the CDR3 reads TGTGCCAGCAGTTACTCTCCCCCGGGCAATCAGCCCCAGCATTTT.

V is TRBV6-5 and J is TRBJ2-1; D gene uncertain. This CDR3 region has 13 residues. From germline, CDR1 is MNHEY and CDR2 SVGAGI. Trimming cost V 0 bases and J 4 bases, with 4 bases left between them. The CDR3, as DNA: TGTGCCAGCAGTTACTCCTATTACAATGAGCAGTTCTTC. Encoded protein: CASSYSYYNEQFF.

This clone has a handful of counts. The rearrangement uses TRBV14 and TRBJ2-7; 8 nucleotides line up with TRBD2. V lost 6 bases and J lost 5; bases outside the gene matches: 12. CDR3 length: 15 residues. The V gene's germline CDR1 is SGHDN and CDR2 FVKESK. The CDR3 spells CASRGGGTRWNEQYF. The CDR3 DNA follows: TGTGCCAGCAGGGGCGGGGGGACTAGGTGGAACGAGCAGTACTTC.

CDR3 nucleotide sequence: TGTGCCAGCAGCTTAACTAGCGGGGTAGTAGATACGCAGTATTTT. Translated: CASSLTSGVVDTQYF. The gene calls are TRBV7-9 and TRBJ2-3; 10 nucleotides match TRBD2. CDR3 length: 15 amino acids. Per germline, CDR1 SEHNR and CDR2 FQNEAQ (reference sequence). V shed 2 bases, J shed 5 bases, and the junction held 4 bases outside the gene matches.

The gene calls are TRBV7-9 and TRBJ2-3; no reliable D call. The CDR3 is made up of 14 amino acids. Germline V lookup: CDR1 SEHNR, CDR2 FQNEAQ (reference sequence). Trimming left V 1 base short and J 4 bases short, with 9 bases between. The CDR3 nucleotides read TGTGCCAGCAGCTTAGAAGGGCCCTCAGATACGCAGTATTTT. This gives the protein CASSLEGPSDTQYF.

By share of the sample, this clone is medium-sized. This rearrangement joins TRBV6-5 to TRBJ1-1, with D possibly TRBD1 on 5 matching bases. CDR3 length equals 13 residues. The V gene lost 5 bases and the J gene lost 7 bases, with 14 bases spanning the gap. CDR1 is MNHEY and CDR2 is SVGAGI in the germline V gene. CDR3 nucleotide sequence: TGTGCCAGCAGTCTGTTTCAGGGATTTGAAGCTTTCTTT. Amino acid sequence: CASSLFQGFEAFF.

The chain employs TRBV9 and TRBJ2-1; D may be TRBD2 (6 bases). Germline assignment: CDR1 SGDLS and CDR2 YYNGEE. CDR3 length equals 15 residues. V dropped 4 bases and J dropped 9 bases, with 20 bases sitting between them. The CDR3 nucleotides read TGTGCCAGCAGCCCCCCCTCCGGTTCGGGGGTTGAGCAGTTCTTC. Translated, it gives CASSPPSGSGVEQFF. The full variable domain, completed using reference TRBV9 and TRBJ2-1, is DSGVTQTPKHLITATGQRVTLRCSPRSGDLSVYWYQQSLDQGLQFLIQYYNGEERAKGNILERFSAQQFPDLHSELNLSSLELGDSALYFCASSPPSGSGVEQFFGPGTRLTVL.

The chain combines TRBV5-4 with TRBJ2-1; 8 nucleotides align to TRBD2. Unmatched junction bases numbered 6, after V lost 4 bases and J lost 6 bases. Germline CDR1 reads SGHNT; CDR2 reads YYREEE (reference sequence). This CDR3 is 14 amino acids long. CDR3 sequence: CASSRVSGGNEQFF. In DNA form, the CDR3 reads TGTGCCAGCAGCCGTGTCAGCGGGGGCAATGAGCAGTTCTTC.

This sequence joins TRBV9 and TRBJ2-2; D not certain. Germline CDR1 and CDR2: SGDLS and YYNGEE. The CDR3 is 15 residues long. Trimming removed 0 bases at V and 1 base at J, with 7 bases between. In DNA, the CDR3 is TGTGCCAGCAGCGTAGGGCTACAGAACACCGGGGAGCTGTTTTTT. Its translation is CASSVGLQNTGELFF.

The chain couples TRBV7-9 to TRBJ2-7, with D unresolved. V lost 4 bases to trimming and J lost 5 bases, with 6 bases between them. The CDR3 runs 11 residues. Germline V gene sequence: CDR1 SEHNR, CDR2 FQNEAQ (reference sequence). The CDR3 spells CASSSGNEQYF. Here the CDR3 DNA reads TGTGCCAGCAGCTCTGGTAACGAGCAGTACTTC.

This clone is categorized as large. This CDR3 is also generated by other DNA sequences in the sample. This sequence joins TRBV7-9 and TRBJ2-2; 8 nucleotides align to TRBD2. Trimming removed 4 bases from V and 4 bases from J; junction bases left unmatched: 8. This CDR3 spans 16 amino acids. Germline loops: CDR1 SEHNR, CDR2 FQNEAQ (reference sequence). CDR3 DNA: TGTGCCAGCAGCTCACCGGGGGGGGGTTTCACCGGGGAGCTGTTTTTT. This encodes CASSSPGGGFTGELFF.

V and J are TRBV9 and TRBJ2-7; D is possibly TRBD1 (5 bases). The V end lost 4 bases, the J end lost 2 bases, and 13 bases lay between the germline ends. The CDR3 runs 14 residues. Germline-derived CDR1 and CDR2 are SGDLS and YYNGEE. The CDR3 DNA sequence: TGTGCCAGCAGCAGAGGACAACATACCTACGAGCAGTACTTC. It codes for CASSRGQHTYEQYF. The variable domain in full, completed from reference TRBV9 and TRBJ2-7, reads DSGVTQTPKHLITATGQRVTLRCSPRSGDLSVYWYQQSLDQGLQFLIQYYNGEERAKGNILERFSAQQFPDLHSELNLSSLELGDSALYFCASSRGQHTYEQYFGPGTRLTVT.

This clone was found a few times. This chain uses TRBV2 with TRBJ1-2; D is unresolved. Between the trimmed V and J ends, which lost 6 bases and 2 bases, there was a span of 16 bases. The CDR3 length is 15 residues. Germline V gene data show CDR1 as SNHLY and CDR2 as FYNNEI. The CDR3 bases are TGTGCCAGCAGGGCTGGCACGGGCGACAACTATGGCTACACCTTC. Amino acid sequence: CASRAGTGDNYGYTF. Filled out from reference TRBV2 and TRBJ1-2, the complete variable domain reads EPEVTQTPSHQVTQMGQEVILRCVPISNHLYFYWYRQILGQKVEFLVSFYNNEISEKSEIFDDQFSVERPDGSNFTLKIRSTKLEDSAMYFCASRAGTGDNYGYTFGSGTRLTVV.

This clone was seen only a few times. The chain uses TRBV6-4 and TRBJ2-1; D uncertain. This CDR3 has 16 residues. V was shortened by 0 bases and J by 0 bases, with 9 bases between the two germline ends. Germline CDR1 is MRHNA and CDR2 is SNTAGT. CDR3 protein: CASSDSKRSSYNEQFF. As DNA, the CDR3 is TGTGCCAGCAGTGACTCGAAGCGAAGCTCCTACAATGAGCAGTTCTTC.

The chain recombines TRBV29-1 with TRBJ1-2; D ambiguous. Germline V lookup: CDR1 SQVTM, CDR2 ANQGSEA. The CDR3 runs 13 residues. The V end was cut by 1 base, the J end by 5 bases, with 11 bases between. The CDR3 sequence: CSVEGGSIYGYTF. CDR3 sequence (DNA): TGCAGCGTTGAAGGGGGATCGATATATGGCTACACCTTC.

This rearrangement joins TRBV2 to TRBJ2-7; D could derive from TRBD1 or TRBD2 (5 bases each). Trimming stripped 8 bases from V and 0 bases from J, with 11 bases between. The CDR3 extends over 13 amino acids. Looked up from germline, CDR1 is SNHLY and CDR2 is FYNNEI. In DNA form, the CDR3 reads TGTGCCAGCCAGGGACCCCTCTCCTACGAGCAGTACTTC. As protein: CASQGPLSYEQYF. Based on the CDR3 plus reference TRBV2 and TRBJ2-7, the full variable domain is EPEVTQTPSHQVTQMGQEVILRCVPISNHLYFYWYRQILGQKVEFLVSFYNNEISEKSEIFDDQFSVERPDGSNFTLKIRSTKLEDSAMYFCASQGPLSYEQYFGPGTRLTVT.

This clone is a singleton in its sample. J is TRBJ2-5 and V is TRBV27; a weak D match, TRBD1 (6 bases). V was trimmed by 6 bases and J by 1 base, leaving 9 bases between them. Germline V CDR1 and CDR2: MNHEY, SMNVEV (reference sequence). The CDR3 sequence is 13 residues long. The CDR3 protein is CASSKDSQETQYF. CDR3 nucleotides: TGTGCCAGCAGCAAGGACAGCCAAGAGACCCAGTACTTC.

The rearrangement uses TRBV9 and TRBJ2-2, with a tentative D call TRBD2 (5 bases). Trimming removed 3 bases at V and 6 bases at J, with 12 bases between. The CDR3 is 14 amino acids. Looked up from germline, CDR1 is SGDLS and CDR2 is YYNGEE. The CDR3 sequence: CASSGATGAGELFF. The CDR3 bases are TGTGCCAGCAGCGGAGCCACCGGGGCCGGGGAGCTGTTTTTT.

The genes are TRBV27 and TRBJ1-2; tentative D call: TRBD1 (5 bases). V was clipped by 11 bases and J by 8 bases, with 15 bases between them. The CDR3 is 11 residues long. The germline V gene encodes CDR1 MNHEY and CDR2 SMNVEV (reference sequence). CDR3 coding DNA: TGTGCCGTGTCAGGGCCCAACGGCTACACCTTC. This sequence encodes CAVSGPNGYTF.

The chain joins TRBV27 to TRBJ2-7; 7 nucleotides match TRBD1. The trim removed 6 bases at V and 0 bases at J, leaving 5 bases unmatched. The CDR3 is made up of 14 amino acids. Per germline, CDR1 MNHEY and CDR2 SMNVEV (reference sequence). CDR3 loop: CASRLQGPSYEQYF. The CDR3 DNA reads as TGTGCCAGCAGGTTACAGGGGCCCTCCTACGAGCAGTACTTC.

The chain uses TRBV6-1 and TRBJ2-7, with 11 bases that match TRBD1. Germline loops: CDR1 MNHNS, CDR2 SASEGT. The CDR3 extends over 15 amino acids. V lost 4 bases and J lost 6; bases outside the gene matches: 8. CDR3: CASSVAGTGGSEQYF. In DNA form, the CDR3 reads TGTGCCAGCAGTGTGGCCGGGACAGGGGGGAGCGAGCAGTACTTC.

The V call is TRBV27, the J call TRBJ2-5; possibly TRBD1 for D (5 bases). This CDR3 has 13 residues. V was cut by 3 bases and J by 4 bases, with 9 bases left in between. From germline, CDR1 is MNHEY and CDR2 SMNVEV (reference sequence). CDR3 nucleotides: TGTGCCAGCAGTTTTCAGGGTGCAGAGACCCAGTACTTC. This encodes CASSFQGAETQYF.

This clone was counted once. This chain links TRBV2 with TRBJ2-2, with TRBD1 identical over 9 bases. This CDR3 region has 17 residues. The germline CDR1 and CDR2 sequences are SNHLY and FYNNEI. V shed 4 bases, J shed 1 base, and the junction held 7 bases outside the gene matches. The CDR3 sequence: CASSVNRDRVNTGELFF. The CDR3 DNA reads as TGTGCCAGCAGTGTAAACCGGGACAGGGTGAACACCGGGGAGCTGTTTTTT.

The gene calls are TRBV16 and TRBJ2-7; no clear D. CDR3 size: 13 residues. Trimming removed 0 bases from V and 5 bases from J, with 8 bases in between. Looked up from germline, CDR1 is KGHSY and CDR2 is FQNENV. CDR3 amino acids: CASSQSGQDEQYF. The CDR3, as DNA: TGTGCCAGCAGCCAATCGGGCCAAGACGAGCAGTACTTC.

The chain combines TRBV5-1 with TRBJ1-2; D uncertain. This CDR3 spans 13 amino acids. Trimming pared 4 bases from V and 2 bases from J, leaving 9 bases between. Germline CDR1 reads SGHRS; CDR2 reads YFSETQ. This CDR3 reads CASSPSANYGYTF. In DNA, the CDR3 is TGCGCCAGCAGCCCCAGTGCGAACTATGGCTACACCTTC.